This entry lists 30 T cell receptor beta chains sequenced from one sample in a study of tumor-infiltrating lymphocytes in primary liver carcinoma. Out of unsorted whole blood came the blood RNA, and germline DNA was extracted as well. From 400 to 550 ng total RNA, TCR beta cDNA was generated with a primer in the constant region. Sequencing libraries for TCR beta derived from three nested multiplex PCR rounds that used slightly modified ARM-PCR. Use of TRBV1-TRBV30 forward primers with a C-beta reverse primer characterized the first two PCR rounds, which lasted around 9 cycles each. TCRdb fed the multiplex PCR reads into MiXCR, producing one record per CDR3 protein. The table lists just over 300,000 distinct CDR3 sequences, approximately 54% of them singletons, with more than 15% in the top ten. Sequences were obtained from peripheral blood. The receptors stem from a woman in her twenties or thirties with primary liver carcinoma and hepatitis B virus infection.

Notes on this clonotype: This may stem from a read error, because a much larger clone lies one nucleotide away. The rearrangement links TRBV29-1 to TRBJ1-1; no reliable D call. Looked up from germline, CDR1 is SQVTM and CDR2 is ANQGSEA. This CDR3 has 11 amino acids. In DNA form, the CDR3 reads TGCAGCGTTCGGGGTAACACTGAAGCTCTCTTT. It translates to CSVRGNTEALF. The variable domain in full, completed from reference TRBV29-1 and TRBJ1-1, reads SAVISQKPSRDICQRGTSLTIQCQVDSQVTMMFWYRQQPGQSLTLIATANQGSEATYESGFVIDKFPISRPNLTFSTLTVSNMSPEDSSIYLCSVRGNTEALFGQGTRLTVV.

The chain has TRBV6-5 and TRBJ1-5; D gene unclear. The germline V and J ends were trimmed by 6 bases and 5 bases, with 17 bases remaining between them. CDR3 length: 15 amino acids. Germline CDR1 is MNHEY and CDR2 is SVGAGI. The CDR3 region is CASSSSVPSYQPQHF. The CDR3 nucleotides are TGTGCCAGCAGCTCCTCGGTCCCCTCTTATCAGCCCCAGCATTTT.

Concerning this clonotype: No conserved phenylalanine or tryptophan is present at the end of the CDR3, so a read error is the likely explanation. The V and J genes are TRBV11-2 and TRBJ2-7; the match to TRBD2 covers 13 bases. This CDR3 spans 15 amino acids. Per the germline V gene, CDR1 is SGHAT and CDR2 is FQNNGV. The chain's CDR3 is CVSSLSGLAGAEQYS. CDR3 coding DNA: TGTGTCAGCAGCTTATCTGGACTAGCGGGAGCCGAGCAGTACTCC.

This clonotype came up a few times. The chain combines TRBV6-5 with TRBJ2-2, with a weak D call TRBD1 (6 bases). Trimming shortened V by 0 bases and J by 9 bases, and 14 bases separated the two germline ends. CDR1 is MNHEY and CDR2 is SVGAGI in the germline V gene. The length of the CDR3 is 15 residues. The CDR3 spells CASSYSAAWDRELFF. CDR3 DNA: TGTGCCAGCAGTTACTCAGCGGCATGGGACAGGGAGCTGTTTTTT.

Worth noting for this clonotype: A junction end diverges from the germline sequence, so it may reflect a read error. The CDR3 protein is CASSLVVYNELFF. CDR3 DNA: TGTGCCAGCAGCTTAGTTGTGTACAATGAGCTGTTCTTC. The chain employs TRBV11-2 and TRBJ2-1; D gene ambiguous. Germline V gene sequence: CDR1 SGHAT, CDR2 FQNNGV. This CDR3 has 13 residues.

This clonotype was seen once. The chain recombines TRBV6-1 with TRBJ1-6; TRBD1 is a possible D gene (6 bases). The CDR3 is 15 amino acids. V was clipped by 2 bases and J by 11 bases, with 16 bases between them. Looked up from germline, CDR1 is MNHNS and CDR2 is SASEGT. CDR3 region: CASSETNLWGPPLHF. CDR3 bases: TGTGCCAGCAGTGAAACGAATCTTTGGGGGCCACCCCTCCACTTT.

Concerning this clonotype: The CDR3 carries no conserved terminal phenylalanine or tryptophan, so it likely arises from a read error. The chain joins TRBV12-3 or TRBV12-4 to TRBJ1-5; 9 bases are a match to TRBD1. The ends lost 4 bases at V and 4 bases at J; junction bases unmatched: 8. The CDR3 sequence is 16 residues long. CDR3 region: CASSSLGQGGNQPQHS. The CDR3 nucleotides are TGTGCCAGCAGTTCCCTGGGACAGGGAGGGAATCAGCCCCAGCATTCT.

On this clonotype: Given the absence of the conserved phenylalanine or tryptophan at the CDR3 end, a read error is likely. The chain has TRBV13 and TRBJ1-5; no firm D call. The V and J ends lost 3 bases and 0 bases respectively, with 6 bases between them. Looked up from germline, CDR1 is PRHDT and CDR2 is FYEKMQ (reference sequence). This CDR3 has 14 amino acids. The chain's CDR3 is CASSFGPSNQPQHI. CDR3 nucleotides: TGTGCCAGCAGCTTCGGACCTAGCAATCAGCCCCAGCATATT.

This clonotype was counted once. The CDR3 DNA is TGTGCCAGCAGCTTAGACAGACTGAACACTGAAGCTTTCTTT. Translation: CASSLDRLNTEAFF. The chain uses TRBV7-9 and TRBJ1-1, with D uncertain. CDR1 and CDR2 (germline): SEHNR, FQNEAQ (reference sequence). Trimming removed 1 base from V and 0 bases from J, with 6 bases in between. The CDR3 covers 14 residues.

This clonotype was counted only a few times. The V call is TRBV7-9, the J call TRBJ1-1; a possible D gene is TRBD1 (5 bases). The germline CDR1 and CDR2 sequences are SEHNR and FQNEAQ (reference sequence). The CDR3 runs to 14 residues. With 6 bases removed from V and 6 bases from J, the gap between germline ends came to 17 bases. CDR3 DNA: TGTGCCAGCAGTCCTCAGGGAGGTATGCCTGAAGCTTTCTTT. This gives the protein CASSPQGGMPEAFF.

This clonotype was observed many times. The junction departs from the called germline gene at one end, perhaps through a read error. The chain has TRBV12-3 or TRBV12-4 and TRBJ2-7; unclear D gene. The CDR3 length is 11 residues. The DNA of the CDR3 is TGCGCCAGCAGCCTATACGGGGAGCAGTACTTC. This encodes CASSLYGEQYF.

V is TRBV28 and J is TRBJ2-7; possible D gene TRBD1, 5 bases. There are 14 residues in the CDR3. CDR1 is MDHEN, CDR2 SYDVKM, per germline. Trimming pared 7 bases from V and 2 bases from J, leaving 15 bases between. CDR3 amino acids: CASIQWGSAYEQYF. Here the CDR3 DNA reads TGTGCCAGCATCCAATGGGGCAGCGCCTACGAGCAGTACTTC. The full variable domain, completed using reference TRBV28 and TRBJ2-7, is DVKVTQSSRYLVKRTGEKVFLECVQDMDHENMFWYRQDPGLGLRLIYFSYDVKMKEKGDIPEGYSVSREKKERFSLILESASTNQTSMYLCASIQWGSAYEQYFGPGTRLTVT.

This clonotype was seen only a few times. The chain recombines TRBV5-4 with TRBJ1-1; 9 positions match TRBD1. Germline V gene sequence: CDR1 SGHNT, CDR2 YYREEE (reference sequence). The ends lost 7 bases at V and 5 bases at J; junction bases unmatched: 6. The CDR3 length is 13 residues. The CDR3 coding sequence is TGTGCCAGCGGCACAGGGGGCTGGACTGAAGCTTTCTTT. It specifies CASGTGGWTEAFF.

The chain joins TRBV6-5 to TRBJ1-5, with TRBD1 matching over 7 bases. This CDR3 contains 14 residues. The V gene end was trimmed by 3 bases and the J gene end by 10 bases; junction bases not matched to a gene: 9. Germline V lookup: CDR1 MNHEY, CDR2 SVGAGI. The CDR3 protein is CASSYDPGGEPQHF. The CDR3 DNA reads TGTGCCAGCAGTTATGATCCAGGGGGGGAACCCCAGCATTTT.

This clonotype was detected many times. V usage is TRBV6-5 and J usage is TRBJ2-7, with D possibly matching TRBD1 (6 bases). With 8 bases removed from V and 2 bases from J, the gap between germline ends came to 10 bases. The CDR3 consists of 12 residues. CDR1 is MNHEY, CDR2 SVGAGI, per germline. The DNA for the CDR3 is TGTGCCAGCGGAACAGGGACCTACGAGCAGTACTTC. Translation: CASGTGTYEQYF.

A remark on this clonotype: Germline and junction disagree at one end, which may indicate a read error. CDR3 protein: CASSLSSGRNEQFF. For the CDR3, the DNA is TGTGCTAGCAGCCTTTCCTCAGGGCGCAATGAACAGTTCTTC. The chain is built from TRBV11-2 and TRBJ2-1, with a possible D match to TRBD1 (5 bases). The germline V gene has CDR1 SGHAT and CDR2 FQNNGV. This CDR3 comprises 14 residues.

This clonotype has only a few counts. In nucleotides, the CDR3 is TGTGCCAGCAGTTACAGGGGCGGCAGCAGGCCATCTTACGAGCAGTACTTC. This translates into CASSYRGGSRPSYEQYF. V and J are TRBV6-6 and TRBJ2-7; possibly TRBD1 for D (5 bases). Trimming removed 2 bases at V and 4 bases at J, with 21 bases between. CDR3 size: 17 residues. From germline, CDR1 is MNHNY and CDR2 SVGAGI (reference sequence).

The chain uses TRBV6-5 and TRBJ1-2; 7 bases are shared with TRBD1. The CDR3 consists of 13 residues. The V gene end was trimmed by 6 bases and the J gene end by 5 bases; junction bases not matched to a gene: 6. Germline loops: CDR1 MNHEY, CDR2 SVGAGI. Here the CDR3 DNA reads TGTGCCAGCAGCCCTGACAGGGTGTATGGCTACACCTTC. This encodes CASSPDRVYGYTF.

This clonotype was counted at least ten times. This chain uses TRBV11-2 with TRBJ2-2; the match to TRBD2 covers 12 bases. The CDR3 is 16 amino acids. The junction had 1 base not matched to a gene; V was cut back by 1 base and J by 4 bases. Germline CDR1 and CDR2: SGHAT and FQNNGV. For the CDR3, the DNA is TGTGCCAGCAGCTTAGTACTAGCGGGAGGCACCGGGGAGCTGTTTTTT. It yields the protein CASSLVLAGGTGELFF. Complete variable domain (other parts from reference TRBV11-2 and TRBJ2-2): EAGVAQSPRYKIIEKRQSVAFWCNPISGHATLYWYQQILGQGPKLLIQFQNNGVVDDSQLPKDRFSAERLKGVDSTLKIQPAKLEDSAVYLCASSLVLAGGTGELFFGEGSRLTVL.

This clonotype showed up many times. The chain has TRBV12-3 or TRBV12-4 and TRBJ2-7, with D hard to call. This CDR3 has 14 amino acids. V lost 3 bases and J lost 3, with 12 bases in between. The CDR3 region is CASSFNPWGYEQYF. The CDR3 bases are TGTGCCAGCAGTTTTAACCCCTGGGGCTACGAGCAGTACTTC.

The chain carries TRBV13 and TRBJ2-7; 10 bases align to TRBD1. CDR1 is PRHDT and CDR2 is FYEKMQ in the germline V gene (reference sequence). The length of the CDR3 is 15 residues. J was trimmed by 3 bases and V by 7 bases; bases with no gene match: 9. In DNA form, the CDR3 reads TGTGCCAGCAACTCCGGGACAGGGGTAATCTACGAGCAGTACTTC. The encoded protein is CASNSGTGVIYEQYF.

About this clonotype itself: A read error may produce the germline difference seen at one junction end. The chain couples TRBV28 to TRBJ2-7; the D gene could be TRBD1 or TRBD2 (5 bases each). Germline assignment: CDR1 MDHEN and CDR2 SYDVKM. There are 15 residues in the CDR3. CDR3 amino acids: CASSFTGPSSYEQYF. CDR3 DNA: TGTGCCAGTAGTTTTACGGGACCCAGCTCCTACGAGCAGTACTTC.

Of note for this clonotype: One base away lies a much larger clone, so this may be a sequencing read error. V and J are TRBV12-3 or TRBV12-4 and TRBJ2-5; D gene uncertain. The CDR3 loop spans 11 amino acids. The CDR3 reads CARSLTETQYF. CDR3 nucleotides: TGTGCCAGGAGTTTAACGGAGACCCAGTACTTC.

Points on this clonotype: This may be a read error: a much more frequent sequence differs by one nucleotide. The CDR3 spells CSVDWAGAQSDEQFF. The DNA for the CDR3 is TGCAGCGTTGACTGGGCGGGGGCTCAAAGTGATGAGCAGTTCTTC. This chain links TRBV29-1 with TRBJ2-1; D possibly corresponds to TRBD2 (7 bases). Germline V CDR1 and CDR2: SQVTM, ANQGSEA. This CDR3 has 15 amino acids. Trimming removed 3 bases from V and 8 bases from J, with 20 bases in between.

For this clonotype: The junction and the germline gene differ at one end; a read error may be behind it. The V call is TRBV6-1, the J call TRBJ2-5; no clear D gene. CDR3 length equals 14 residues. Germline V gives CDR1 MNHNS, CDR2 SASEGT. The CDR3 DNA sequence: TGTGCCAGCAGCCTATACGCGTACCAAGATACCCAGTACTTC. This gives the protein CASSLYAYQDTQYF.

In its sample, this clonotype was seen a few times. V usage is TRBV29-1 and J usage is TRBJ1-4; D perhaps matches TRBD1 (6 bases). Germline CDR1 is SQVTM and CDR2 is ANQGSEA. V lost 4 bases and J lost 14, with 17 bases in between. This CDR3 is 12 amino acids long. The CDR3 loop is CSVVPEGGGLFF. Here the CDR3 DNA reads TGCAGCGTTGTGCCCGAAGGAGGGGGGCTGTTTTTT. The full variable domain, with the rest looked up from reference TRBV29-1 and TRBJ1-4, is SAVISQKPSRDICQRGTSLTIQCQVDSQVTMMFWYRQQPGQSLTLIATANQGSEATYESGFVIDKFPISRPNLTFSTLTVSNMSPEDSSIYLCSVVPEGGGLFFGSGTQLSVL.

Worth noting for this clonotype: One junction end disagrees with the germline gene, perhaps due to a read error. The J gene is TRBJ2-3, the V gene TRBV11-2; D call uncertain. This CDR3 has 16 amino acids. CDR1 and CDR2 (germline): SGHAT, FQNNGV. CDR3 DNA: TGTGCCAGCAGCTTAGGTCTCCTATCCCGCACAGATACTCAGTATTTT. This translates into CASSLGLLSRTDTQYF.

The chain carries TRBV6-1 and TRBJ2-7; D gene unclear. Between the trimmed V and J ends, which lost 0 bases and 2 bases, there was a span of 17 bases. Germline V lookup: CDR1 MNHNS, CDR2 SASEGT. This CDR3 contains 17 residues. CDR3 amino acids: CASSEAATVTIPYEQYF. The CDR3 DNA is TGTGCCAGCAGTGAAGCGGCCACTGTAACAATTCCCTACGAGCAGTACTTC.

The gene calls are TRBV4-3 and TRBJ2-3, with D maybe TRBD2 (5 bases). This CDR3 contains 16 residues. Trimming pared 0 bases from V and 4 bases from J, leaving 14 bases between. Germline loops: CDR1 LGHNA, CDR2 YSLEER. Here the CDR3 reads CASSQDMASSADTQYF. As DNA, the CDR3 is TGCGCCAGCAGCCAAGATATGGCTAGCTCCGCAGATACGCAGTATTTT.

This clonotype was counted at least ten times. This sequence joins TRBV11-3 and TRBJ2-1, with 7 bases lining up with TRBD2. The CDR3 consists of 16 residues. The V segment lost 8 bases and the J segment 1 base; nucleotides outside the gene matches: 11. Germline CDR1 reads SGHNT; CDR2 reads YENEEA. The CDR3 nucleotides are TGTGCCAGCTTGGCTAGCGGCCATCTTTCCTACAATGAGCAGTTCTTC. It encodes CASLASGHLSYNEQFF. The variable domain in full, completed from reference TRBV11-3 and TRBJ2-1, reads EAGVVQSPRYKIIEKKQPVAFWCNPISGHNTLYWYLQNLGQGPELLIRYENEEAVDDSQLPKDRFSAERLKGVDSTLKIQPAELGDSAVYLCASLASGHLSYNEQFFGPGTRLTVL.